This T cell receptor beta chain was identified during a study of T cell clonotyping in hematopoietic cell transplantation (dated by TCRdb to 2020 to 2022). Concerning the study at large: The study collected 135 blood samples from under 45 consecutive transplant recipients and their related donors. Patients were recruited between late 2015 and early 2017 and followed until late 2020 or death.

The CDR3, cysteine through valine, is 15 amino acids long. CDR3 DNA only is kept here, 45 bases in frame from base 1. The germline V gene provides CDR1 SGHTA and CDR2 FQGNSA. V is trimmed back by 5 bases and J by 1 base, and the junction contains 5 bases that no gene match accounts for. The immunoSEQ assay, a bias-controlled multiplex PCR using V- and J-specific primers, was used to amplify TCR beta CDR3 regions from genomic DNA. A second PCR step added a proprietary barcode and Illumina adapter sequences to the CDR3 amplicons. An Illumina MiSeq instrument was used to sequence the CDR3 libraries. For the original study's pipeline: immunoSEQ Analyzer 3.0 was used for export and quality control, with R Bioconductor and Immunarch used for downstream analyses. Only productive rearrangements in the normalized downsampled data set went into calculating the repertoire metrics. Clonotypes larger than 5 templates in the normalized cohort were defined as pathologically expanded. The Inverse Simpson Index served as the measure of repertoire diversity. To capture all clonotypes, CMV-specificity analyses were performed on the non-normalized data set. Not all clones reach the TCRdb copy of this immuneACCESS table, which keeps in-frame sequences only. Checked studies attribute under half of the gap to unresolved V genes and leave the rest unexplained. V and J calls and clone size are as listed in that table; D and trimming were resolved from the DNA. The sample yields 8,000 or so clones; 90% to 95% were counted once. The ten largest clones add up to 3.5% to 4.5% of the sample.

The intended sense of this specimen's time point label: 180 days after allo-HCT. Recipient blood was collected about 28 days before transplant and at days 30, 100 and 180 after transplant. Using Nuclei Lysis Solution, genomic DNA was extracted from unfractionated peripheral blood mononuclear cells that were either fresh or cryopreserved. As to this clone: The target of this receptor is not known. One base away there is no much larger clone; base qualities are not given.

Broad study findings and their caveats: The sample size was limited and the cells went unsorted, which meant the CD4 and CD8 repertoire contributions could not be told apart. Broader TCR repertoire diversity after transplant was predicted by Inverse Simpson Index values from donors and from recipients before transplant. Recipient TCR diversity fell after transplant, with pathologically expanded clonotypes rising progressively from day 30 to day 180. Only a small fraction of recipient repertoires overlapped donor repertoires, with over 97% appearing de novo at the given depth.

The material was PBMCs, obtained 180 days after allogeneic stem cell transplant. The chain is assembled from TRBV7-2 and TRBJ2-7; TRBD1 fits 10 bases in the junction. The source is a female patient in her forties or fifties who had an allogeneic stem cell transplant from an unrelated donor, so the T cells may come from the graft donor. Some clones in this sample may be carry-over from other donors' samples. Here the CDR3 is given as CASSPDRGLSYEQYV. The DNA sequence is TGTGCCAGCAGCCCCGACAGGGGGCTTTCCTACGAGCAGTACGTC.